What follows are 30 T cell receptor beta chains derived from one specimen sequenced in a study of shared clonotypes between healthy human individuals. The table came from immunoSEQ multiplex PCR; TCRdb's copy has only in-frame clones and leaves some out. The sample lists roughly 770,000 clones; about 96% were seen once. Positive CCR7 selection of CD45RO-negative cells yielded the naive CD8 cells, and terminally differentiated effector memory CD45RA+ cells were excluded. The sample consisted of naive CD8+ T cells sorted from blood. Source of these receptors: a man aged 25-40 years in good health.

The chain employs TRBV7-2 and TRBJ2-1; D not certain. The CDR3 loop spans 13 amino acids. Germline V gene data show CDR1 as SGHTA and CDR2 as FQGNSA. V lost 7 bases to trimming and J lost 2 bases, with 9 bases between them. The CDR3 DNA reads TGTGCCAGCACCTCAGGACCCTACAATGAGCAGTTCTTC. Translating gives CASTSGPYNEQFF.

The V and J genes are TRBV15 and TRBJ2-7; no clear D. The germline V gene encodes CDR1 LNHNV and CDR2 YYDKDF (reference sequence). The CDR3 loop spans 13 amino acids. The V end lost 5 bases, the J end lost 3 bases, and 11 bases lay between the germline ends. CDR3 sequence (DNA): TGTGCCACCAGCTTGGGATTGGGCTACGAGCAGTACTTC. Protein: CATSLGLGYEQYF.

The chain recombines TRBV4-1 with TRBJ2-7; TRBD2 matches at 8 bases. CDR3 length: 15 amino acids. Germline V lookup: CDR1 MGHRA, CDR2 YSYEKL. V shed 4 bases, J shed 2 bases, and the junction held 7 bases outside the gene matches. As DNA, the CDR3 is TGCGCCAGCAGCCTGGCGGGAGGTCCAACCTACGAGCAGTACTTC. It encodes CASSLAGGPTYEQYF.

This sequence joins TRBV6-6 and TRBJ2-1; TRBD2 agrees at 8 bases. The CDR3 length is 15 residues. The ends lost 6 bases at V and 7 bases at J; junction bases unmatched: 11. Germline V gives CDR1 MNHNY, CDR2 SVGAGI (reference sequence). As DNA, the CDR3 is TGTGCCAGCAGCCTCGGGAGGGGTGGGTTAAATGAGCAGTTCTTC. Its translation: CASSLGRGGLNEQFF.

The chain is built from TRBV7-9 and TRBJ1-5; possible D gene TRBD1, 5 bases. V lost 5 bases and J lost 0, with 14 bases in between. Per germline, CDR1 SEHNR and CDR2 FQNEAQ (reference sequence). CDR3 length: 16 amino acids. Written as DNA, the CDR3 is TGTGCCAGCAGCCGATCGGACAAGACTAGCAATCAGCCCCAGCATTTT. The encoded protein is CASSRSDKTSNQPQHF.

This rearrangement joins TRBV29-1 to TRBJ1-2; TRBD1 might be the D (6 bases). This CDR3 is 14 amino acids long. Trimming took off 4 bases at V and 1 base at J, with 13 bases between the two ends. Per the germline V gene, CDR1 is SQVTM and CDR2 is ANQGSEA. CDR3 bases: TGCAGCGTTGCCGGGACACTGAATAACTATGGCTACACCTTC. Its translation: CSVAGTLNNYGYTF.

This chain joins TRBV29-1 and TRBJ2-1; D could derive from TRBD1 or TRBD2 (5 bases each). The V end was cut by 7 bases, the J end by 3 bases, with 10 bases between. Germline assignment: CDR1 SQVTM and CDR2 ANQGSEA. This CDR3 has 12 residues. The CDR3 nucleotides read TGCAGCGCCGAGGGGAACTACAATGAGCAGTTCTTC. Its protein product is CSAEGNYNEQFF.

This sequence joins TRBV18 and TRBJ2-3; TRBD1 might be the D (5 bases). The V gene's germline CDR1 is KGHSH and CDR2 LQKENI. The V end was cut by 3 bases, the J end by 1 base, with 14 bases between. There are 16 residues in the CDR3. CDR3: CASSPKTAWGTDTQYF. CDR3 DNA sequence: TGTGCCAGCTCACCGAAGACAGCATGGGGCACAGATACGCAGTATTTT.

V usage is TRBV15 and J usage is TRBJ2-7; possible D gene TRBD2, 6 bases. Germline-derived CDR1 and CDR2 are LNHNV and YYDKDF (reference sequence). V gave up 2 bases and J gave up 2 bases, with 19 bases separating them. This CDR3 has 17 amino acids. DNA of the CDR3: TGTGCCACCAGCAGATTGGGGGGTATAGGGTTTACCTACGAGCAGTACTTC. Translation: CATSRLGGIGFTYEQYF.

V and J are TRBV19 and TRBJ2-7; 10 bases are a match to TRBD1. J lost 4 bases, V lost 6 bases, and 12 bases had no gene match. The CDR3 spans 16 residues. Germline V gives CDR1 LNHDA, CDR2 SQIVND (reference sequence). CDR3 nucleotides: TGTGCCAGTAGCGCATTTGAGGGACAGGGGATATACGAGCAGTACTTC. Its translation is CASSAFEGQGIYEQYF.

This chain links TRBV5-1 with TRBJ1-1, with a weak D call TRBD1 (5 bases). CDR3 length: 13 residues. V was clipped by 4 bases and J by 6 bases, with 13 bases between them. Germline lookup yields CDR1 SGHRS and CDR2 YFSETQ. The CDR3 sequence is CASSPSVGAEAFF. CDR3 coding DNA: TGCGCCAGCAGCCCCTCCGTAGGGGCTGAAGCTTTCTTT.

The rearrangement uses TRBV13 and TRBJ2-5; possibly TRBD2 for D (6 bases). CDR3 length: 13 amino acids. Trimming left V 3 bases short and J 5 bases short, with 10 bases between. Germline V lookup: CDR1 PRHDT, CDR2 FYEKMQ (reference sequence). CDR3 bases: TGTGCCAGCAGCTTGGGACTTAAGGAGACCCAGTACTTC. Translated, it gives CASSLGLKETQYF.

The chain employs TRBV5-4 and TRBJ1-4, with a possible D match to TRBD1 (5 bases). The CDR3 sequence is 12 residues long. The V end was cut by 4 bases, the J end by 8 bases, with 9 bases between. Germline lookup yields CDR1 SGHNT and CDR2 YYREEE (reference sequence). The CDR3 here is CASSRGGEKLFF. CDR3 DNA: TGTGCCAGCAGCAGGGGCGGAGAAAAACTGTTTTTT.

CDR3 protein: CASSLDSGRATDTQYF. CDR3 nucleotides: TGTGCCAGCAGCTTAGATAGCGGGAGAGCGACAGATACGCAGTATTTT. The V and J genes are TRBV7-2 and TRBJ2-3; 9 nucleotides match TRBD2. V lost 1 base, J lost 3 bases, and 5 bases stayed unmatched. Germline values: CDR1 SGHTA, CDR2 FQGNSA. The CDR3 runs to 16 residues.

V usage is TRBV29-1 and J usage is TRBJ1-2; 7 bases are shared with TRBD1. Germline loops: CDR1 SQVTM, CDR2 ANQGSEA. V gave up 6 bases and J gave up 0 bases; unmatched junction bases: 10. The CDR3 has 15 amino acids. CDR3 nucleotides: TGCAGCGTCGACCGGGACAGCACAACTAACTATGGCTACACCTTC. Amino acids: CSVDRDSTTNYGYTF. Together with reference TRBV29-1 and TRBJ1-2, the CDR3 gives the full variable domain: SAVISQKPSRDICQRGTSLTIQCQVDSQVTMMFWYRQQPGQSLTLIATANQGSEATYESGFVIDKFPISRPNLTFSTLTVSNMSPEDSSIYLCSVDRDSTTNYGYTFGSGTRLTVV.

The V and J genes are TRBV25-1 and TRBJ1-1, with 9 nucleotides matching TRBD1. The CDR3 covers 14 residues. Trimming cost V 6 bases and J 1 base; bases outside gene matches: 3. CDR1 and CDR2 (germline): MGHDK, SYGVNS. The CDR3 coding sequence is TGTGCCAGCAGAGACAGGGGGGAGAACACTGAAGCTTTCTTT. Amino acid sequence: CASRDRGENTEAFF.

Concerning this clone: Other DNA variants within this sample encode the same CDR3. The chain joins TRBV5-4 to TRBJ2-3, with a tentative D call TRBD2 (5 bases). Germline lookup yields CDR1 SGHNT and CDR2 YYREEE (reference sequence). CDR3 length: 15 residues. V lost 4 bases and J lost 0, with 12 bases in between. The CDR3 sequence: CASSPWTSSTDTQYF. CDR3 DNA: TGTGCCAGCAGCCCGTGGACTTCAAGCACAGATACGCAGTATTTT.

This chain uses TRBV28 with TRBJ1-5, with no clear D. This CDR3 has 18 residues. Trimming removed 7 bases at V and 5 bases at J, with 27 bases between. Germline-derived CDR1 and CDR2 are MDHEN and SYDVKM. As DNA, the CDR3 is TGTGCCAGCACTTCGTACGGTGGAGTGTCGGGAGCCGATCAGCCCCAGCATTTT. Protein product: CASTSYGGVSGADQPQHF.

This sequence joins TRBV14 and TRBJ2-7; 10 positions agree with TRBD1. This CDR3 comprises 18 residues. Germline loops: CDR1 SGHDN, CDR2 FVKESK. V gave up 0 bases and J gave up 0 bases; unmatched junction bases: 8. The CDR3 coding sequence is TGTGCCAGCAGCCAAGATTGGACAGGGGGGACTACCTCCTACGAGCAGTACTTC. This sequence encodes CASSQDWTGGTTSYEQYF. Using reference TRBV14 and TRBJ2-7 for the parts outside the CDR3, the full variable domain is EAGVTQFPSHSVIEKGQTVTLRCDPISGHDNLYWYRRVMGKEIKFLLHFVKESKQDESGMPNNRFLAERTGGTYSTLKVQPAELEDSGVYFCASSQDWTGGTTSYEQYFGPGTRLTVT.

As regards this clone: Other DNA sequences in this specimen translate into the identical CDR3. This chain uses TRBV27 with TRBJ2-7; D remains ambiguous. The CDR3 has 14 amino acids. Germline V gene lookup returns CDR1 MNHEY and CDR2 SMNVEV (reference sequence). V dropped 3 bases and J dropped 0 bases, with 9 bases sitting between them. As DNA, the CDR3 is TGTGCCAGCAGTTTCTCTAGGGCCTCCTACGAGCAGTACTTC. This translates into CASSFSRASYEQYF.

The chain recombines TRBV11-3 with TRBJ2-3, with a weak D call TRBD1 (6 bases). Germline V gene data show CDR1 as SGHNT and CDR2 as YENEEA. With 5 bases removed from V and 1 base from J, the gap between germline ends came to 13 bases. The CDR3 extends over 15 amino acids. The CDR3 loop is CASSHRGYGTDTQYF. The CDR3 nucleotides are TGTGCCAGCAGCCATAGGGGGTATGGCACAGATACGCAGTATTTT.

The V call is TRBV11-2, the J call TRBJ1-1; D is unresolved. CDR3 length: 15 residues. Germline V gene sequence: CDR1 SGHAT, CDR2 FQNNGV. V was shortened by 4 bases and J by 0 bases, with 12 bases between the two germline ends. The CDR3 spells CASSSRTGMNTEAFF. As DNA, the CDR3 is TGTGCCAGCAGCTCGAGGACGGGAATGAACACTGAAGCTTTCTTT.

V usage is TRBV7-3 and J usage is TRBJ2-1; 12 bases map to TRBD1. Trimming took 6 bases from V and 5 from J; bases not matched to a gene: 8. Germline V lookup: CDR1 SGHTA, CDR2 FQGTGA. The CDR3 spans 16 residues. The CDR3 nucleotides are TGTGCCAGCAGACTGGACGGGACAGGGGGCCACAATGAGCAGTTCTTC. It specifies CASRLDGTGGHNEQFF.

V gene TRBV27 combines with J gene TRBJ1-3; no clear D gene. With 5 bases removed from V and 3 bases from J, the gap between germline ends came to 2 bases. The CDR3 loop spans 11 amino acids. From germline, CDR1 is MNHEY and CDR2 SMNVEV (reference sequence). CDR3 nucleotides: TGTGCCAGCAGTCATGGAAACACCATATATTTT. It specifies CASSHGNTIYF.

The chain combines TRBV7-9 with TRBJ2-7, with no clear D. CDR3 size: 12 residues. CDR1 is SEHNR, CDR2 FQNEAQ, per germline (reference sequence). Deletions cut 5 bases from V and 3 bases from J, with 8 bases between. Written as DNA, the CDR3 is TGTGCCAGCAGCCTTAATTTCTACGAGCAGTACTTC. Translating gives CASSLNFYEQYF.

The V gene is TRBV9, the J gene TRBJ2-2; tentatively, D is TRBD1 or TRBD2 (5 bases each). The germline CDR1 and CDR2 sequences are SGDLS and YYNGEE. The length of the CDR3 is 17 residues. The V end was cut by 3 bases, the J end by 1 base, with 16 bases between. The CDR3 loop is CASSGSGAYGNTGELFF. For the CDR3, the DNA is TGTGCCAGCAGCGGATCCGGGGCTTATGGGAACACCGGGGAGCTGTTTTTT.

CDR3 sequence: CASSYRPSDYGYTF. CDR3 coding DNA: TGTGCCAGCAGTTACCGACCGTCTGACTATGGCTACACCTTC. V usage is TRBV6-5 and J usage is TRBJ1-2; no reliable D call. The CDR3 covers 14 residues. V was clipped by 2 bases and J by 3 bases, with 10 bases between them. CDR1 is MNHEY, CDR2 SVGAGI, per germline.

The chain joins TRBV7-9 to TRBJ2-1; D is undetermined. Germline V gene lookup returns CDR1 SEHNR and CDR2 FQNEAQ (reference sequence). The germline V and J ends were trimmed by 2 bases and 8 bases, with 13 bases remaining between them. This CDR3 is built from 14 residues. CDR3 residues: CASSLSSSAHEQFF. The CDR3 bases are TGTGCCAGCAGCTTATCGAGTAGTGCACATGAGCAGTTCTTC.

This chain connects TRBV29-1 to TRBJ2-5; no clear D gene. Germline CDR1 is SQVTM and CDR2 is ANQGSEA. The CDR3 is 14 residues long. Trimming took 2 bases from V and 4 from J, leaving 14 bases between them. The CDR3 here is CSVETDSFGETQYF. Written as DNA, the CDR3 is TGCAGCGTTGAAACCGACTCGTTCGGAGAGACCCAGTACTTC.

The chain employs TRBV6-5 and TRBJ1-1, with no clear D. Trimming took 0 bases from V and 4 from J, leaving 9 bases between them. CDR3 length: 14 amino acids. Germline V gene lookup returns CDR1 MNHEY and CDR2 SVGAGI. CDR3 amino acids: CASSYSWGSTEAFF. The DNA for the CDR3 is TGTGCCAGCAGTTACTCGTGGGGTTCCACTGAAGCTTTCTTT.